Shown below are 28 T cell receptor beta chains from a single sample sequenced in a study of cytomegalovirus exposure and HLA in healthy donors. PCR amplification relied on 60 Vbeta primers (plus 13 Jbeta primers). Repertoires were generated with immunoSEQ multiplex PCR, while TCRdb's copy carries only in-frame clones and drops some. The data contain about 250,000 clones, roughly 73% of them singletons. Material: PBMCs. These receptors were obtained from a boy aged 5-17 years in good health and CMV-seronegative.

This sequence joins TRBV5-1 and TRBJ2-5, with D perhaps matching TRBD1 (6 bases). The CDR3 covers 15 residues. Trimming pared 1 base from V and 2 bases from J, leaving 12 bases between. Looked up from germline, CDR1 is SGHRS and CDR2 is YFSETQ. The CDR3 sequence is CASSLIGTPQETQYF. CDR3 DNA: TGCGCCAGCAGCTTGATTGGGACACCACAAGAGACCCAGTACTTC.

The V gene is TRBV27, the J gene TRBJ1-4, with 8 bases lining up with TRBD1. The CDR3 is 14 residues long. CDR1 MNHEY and CDR2 SMNVEV come from the germline V gene (reference sequence). The V segment lost 6 bases and the J segment 12 bases; nucleotides outside the gene matches: 12. The chain's CDR3 is CASSHLAGQAQLFF. In nucleotides, the CDR3 is TGTGCCAGCAGCCACCTTGCGGGACAGGCGCAACTGTTTTTT.

The J gene is TRBJ1-5, the V gene TRBV18; TRBD1 matches 9 bases. The CDR3 sequence is 14 residues long. V lost 6 bases to trimming and J lost 6 bases; unmatched junction nucleotides: 6. Germline V lookup: CDR1 KGHSH, CDR2 LQKENI. CDR3 DNA: TGTGCCAGCTCTACAGGGGGCGGGGGTCAGCCCCAGCATTTT. It is translated as CASSTGGGGQPQHF. The full variable domain, its missing parts supplied by reference TRBV18 and TRBJ1-5, is NAGVMQNPRHLVRRRGQEARLRCSPMKGHSHVYWYRQLPEEGLKFMVYLQKENIIDESGMPKERFSAEFPKEGPSILRIQQVVRGDSAAYFCASSTGGGGQPQHFGDGTRLSIL.

The CDR3 sequence is CASSYSSQGYGTIYF. The DNA for the CDR3 is TGTGCCAGCAGTTACTCGAGCCAGGGTTACGGCACCATATATTTT. The V call is TRBV6-6, the J call TRBJ1-3; a weak D match, TRBD1 (5 bases). V was cut by 0 bases and J by 9 bases, with 15 bases left in between. CDR1 MNHNY and CDR2 SVGAGI come from the germline V gene (reference sequence). The length of the CDR3 is 15 residues.

This chain joins TRBV10-1 and TRBJ1-2, with D tentatively TRBD1 (6 bases). Trimming removed 7 bases from V and 8 bases from J, with 20 bases in between. CDR3 size: 14 residues. Germline CDR1 WNHNN, CDR2 SYGVQD (reference sequence). The CDR3 DNA follows: TGCGCCAGCACGGGGGGGGGCCTATTTTGGGGCTACACCTTC. This sequence encodes CASTGGGLFWGYTF.

The rearrangement links TRBV6-1 to TRBJ1-2; no definite D call. Germline V gene sequence: CDR1 MNHNS, CDR2 SASEGT. The CDR3 runs 13 residues. V lost 11 bases and J lost 2, with 15 bases in between. CDR3 DNA sequence: TGTGCCGTATCGATCGGGAACAACTATGGCTACACCTTC. It encodes CAVSIGNNYGYTF.

The chain couples TRBV5-6 to TRBJ2-2, with D perhaps matching TRBD2 (6 bases). The CDR3 consists of 15 residues. V lost 0 bases to trimming and J lost 2 bases, with 8 bases between them. The germline V gene encodes CDR1 SGHDT and CDR2 YYEEEE. As DNA, the CDR3 is TGTGCCAGCAGCTTGGGCGGGGTTAACACCGGGGAGCTGTTTTTT. Its translation is CASSLGGVNTGELFF. The entire variable domain, with the rest obtained from reference TRBV5-6 and TRBJ2-2, is as follows: DAGVTQSPTHLIKTRGQQVTLRCSPKSGHDTVSWYQQALGQGPQFIFQYYEEEERQRGNFPDRFSGHQFPNYSSELNVNALLLGDSALYLCASSLGGVNTGELFFGEGSRLTVL.

This clone turned up a few times. The rearrangement uses TRBV27 and TRBJ2-7; 7 bases match TRBD2. Per the germline V gene, CDR1 is MNHEY and CDR2 is SMNVEV (reference sequence). The CDR3 covers 14 residues. Trimming at V came to 5 bases and at J to 0 bases, leaving 4 bases not matched to a gene. CDR3: CASSQAGSSYEQYF. CDR3 nucleotides: TGTGCCAGCAGTCAAGCGGGATCCTCCTACGAGCAGTACTTC.

V usage is TRBV30 and J usage is TRBJ1-1; possibly TRBD1 for D (5 bases). The CDR3 covers 12 residues. Trimming left V 2 bases short and J 7 bases short, with 11 bases between. Germline-derived CDR1 and CDR2 are GTSNPN and SVGIG (reference sequence). The CDR3 reads CAWSSGLNEAFF. CDR3 nucleotide sequence: TGTGCCTGGAGTTCAGGGTTGAATGAAGCTTTCTTT. Supplemented by reference TRBV30 and TRBJ1-1, the full variable domain reads SQTIHQWPATLVQPVGSPLSLECTVEGTSNPNLYWYRQAAGRGLQLLFYSVGIGQISSEVPQNLSASRPQDRQFILSSKKLLLSDSGFYLCAWSSGLNEAFFGQGTRLTVV.

V and J are TRBV6-6 and TRBJ1-1, with D possibly being TRBD1 (6 bases). Germline V gene data show CDR1 as MNHNY and CDR2 as SVGAGI (reference sequence). This CDR3 has 15 residues. V dropped 2 bases and J dropped 3 bases, with 13 bases sitting between them. The CDR3 coding sequence is TGTGCCAGCAGTTACCCCAACAGGGCCCACACTGAAGCTTTCTTT. It specifies CASSYPNRAHTEAFF.

The chain couples TRBV4-1 to TRBJ1-1, with D possibly TRBD1 on 5 matching bases. This CDR3 comprises 14 residues. V lost 2 bases and J 5 bases, leaving 12 bases between the germline ends. Germline CDR1 reads MGHRA; CDR2 reads YSYEKL. The CDR3 protein is CASSQRDLGTEAFF. The CDR3, as DNA: TGCGCCAGCAGCCAACGGGACTTGGGGACTGAAGCTTTCTTT.

The chain carries TRBV27 and TRBJ2-3; 10 positions agree with TRBD2. Losses at the gene ends were 4 bases for V and 0 bases for J; bases not matched to a gene: 7. Germline V gene data show CDR1 as MNHEY and CDR2 as SMNVEV (reference sequence). The CDR3 runs to 17 residues. CDR3 sequence reads: CASSSWTSGLSTDTQYF. The CDR3 DNA reads as TGTGCCAGCAGTTCGTGGACTAGCGGTCTTAGCACAGATACGCAGTATTTT.

J is TRBJ2-7 and V is TRBV2, with 8 bases identical to TRBD1. V was clipped by 7 bases and J by 6 bases; unmatched bases: 8. Looked up from germline, CDR1 is SNHLY and CDR2 is FYNNEI. The CDR3 totals 13 residues. CDR3 in amino acids: CASMTRQGCEQYF. The CDR3 nucleotides read TGTGCCAGCATGACCCGACAGGGGTGCGAGCAGTACTTC.

The chain employs TRBV7-9 and TRBJ2-5; D is ambiguous. V lost 5 bases and J lost 7, with 14 bases in between. Germline assignment: CDR1 SEHNR and CDR2 FQNEAQ (reference sequence). The CDR3 loop spans 13 amino acids. This chain's CDR3 is CASSPPELATQYF. CDR3 nucleotides: TGTGCCAGCAGCCCTCCGGAGCTTGCGACCCAGTACTTC.

The V gene is TRBV7-9, the J gene TRBJ1-1, with 8 bases matching TRBD1. Trimming cost V 2 bases and J 5 bases; bases outside gene matches: 10. Germline assignment: CDR1 SEHNR and CDR2 FQNEAQ (reference sequence). The CDR3 is 16 residues long. For the CDR3, the DNA is TGTGCCAGCAGCTTAAGAGCCCGGACAGGGAAGACTGAAGCTTTCTTT. Translating gives CASSLRARTGKTEAFF.

The chain employs TRBV10-1 and TRBJ2-1; 12 bases line up with TRBD1. Trimming cost V 5 bases and J 6 bases; bases outside gene matches: 2. The CDR3 covers 14 residues. Germline V gives CDR1 WNHNN, CDR2 SYGVQD (reference sequence). CDR3 in amino acids: CASSPGQGANEQFF. CDR3 sequence (DNA): TGCGCCAGCAGTCCGGGACAGGGGGCCAATGAGCAGTTCTTC.

V usage is TRBV11-2 and J usage is TRBJ2-7; TRBD1 might be the D (5 bases). V was cut by 1 base and J by 2 bases, with 9 bases left in between. The V gene's germline CDR1 is SGHAT and CDR2 FQNNGV. The CDR3 loop spans 14 amino acids. CDR3 region: CASSLGAGPYEQYF. The CDR3 bases are TGTGCCAGCAGCTTAGGAGCAGGGCCCTACGAGCAGTACTTC.

The chain carries TRBV6-1 and TRBJ1-2; 10 bases fit TRBD1. CDR3 length equals 13 residues. Looked up from germline, CDR1 is MNHNS and CDR2 is SASEGT. Trimming at V came to 1 base and at J to 10 bases, leaving 3 bases not matched to a gene. Here the CDR3 DNA reads TGTGCCAGCAGTGAAGGGACAGGGGGTTTCTACACCTTC. This sequence encodes CASSEGTGGFYTF.

The chain combines TRBV11-3 with TRBJ1-2; 8 bases agree with TRBD1. After removal of 5 bases from V and 2 bases from J, the junction contained 4 bases not matched to a gene. Germline CDR1 and CDR2: SGHNT and YENEEA. The CDR3 is 14 amino acids. In DNA, the CDR3 is TGTGCCAGCAGCCCACGGACAGGGAACTATGGCTACACCTTC. Protein: CASSPRTGNYGYTF.

The chain links TRBV5-4 to TRBJ2-5; 7 bases align to TRBD2. There are 14 residues in the CDR3. V was clipped by 4 bases and J by 2 bases; unmatched bases: 5. Germline V CDR1 and CDR2: SGHNT, YYREEE (reference sequence). In nucleotides, the CDR3 is TGTGCCAGCAGCCGAGGGAGGGTTCAAGAGACCCAGTACTTC. Protein product: CASSRGRVQETQYF.

The chain joins TRBV11-1 to TRBJ2-7; 7 nucleotides agree with TRBD1. Per the germline V gene, CDR1 is SGHAT and CDR2 is FQDESV (reference sequence). This CDR3 is built from 16 residues. Trimming took 5 bases from V and 3 from J; bases not matched to a gene: 13. CDR3 sequence (DNA): TGTGCCAGCAGCCTCCATCCCGGGACAGTCTACTACGAGCAGTACTTC. Amino acid sequence: CASSLHPGTVYYEQYF.

This clone is a singleton in its sample. The J gene is TRBJ1-5, the V gene TRBV7-2; 8 nucleotides align to TRBD1. The CDR3 is 15 amino acids. J lost 2 bases, V lost 7 bases, and 7 bases had no gene match. Looked up from germline, CDR1 is SGHTA and CDR2 is FQGNSA. CDR3 region: CASNVPDRGNQPQHF. CDR3 nucleotide sequence: TGTGCCAGCAACGTTCCGGACAGGGGCAATCAGCCCCAGCATTTT. Full variable domain (remainder filled in from reference TRBV7-2 and TRBJ1-5): GAGVSQSPSNKVTEKGKDVELRCDPISGHTALYWYRQSLGQGLEFLIYFQGNSAPDKSGLPSDRFSAERTGGSVSTLTIQRTQQEDSAVYLCASNVPDRGNQPQHFGDGTRLSIL.

This clone is a singleton in its sample. This chain joins TRBV6-1 and TRBJ2-7, with 7 bases aligning to TRBD1. This CDR3 has 13 residues. Per the germline V gene, CDR1 is MNHNS and CDR2 is SASEGT. The junction had 4 bases not matched to a gene; V was cut back by 6 bases and J by 2 bases. DNA for the CDR3: TGTGCCAGCAGGAGAGGGACAGCCTACGAGCAGTACTTC. Translated, it gives CASRRGTAYEQYF.

The chain uses TRBV6-5 and TRBJ1-1; unclear D gene. Germline CDR1 reads MNHEY; CDR2 reads SVGAGI. The V end lost 7 bases, the J end lost 0 bases, and 9 bases lay between the germline ends. The CDR3 is 13 residues long. The CDR3 sequence is CASTPFLNTEAFF. CDR3 nucleotide sequence: TGTGCCAGCACCCCCTTTCTGAACACTGAAGCTTTCTTT.

The rearrangement links TRBV6-5 to TRBJ1-5, with TRBD1 identical over 7 bases. This CDR3 has 13 amino acids. The germline V gene has CDR1 MNHEY and CDR2 SVGAGI. V shed 6 bases and J 2 bases; nucleotides not matched to a gene: 1. The CDR3 sequence: CASRDRGNQPQHF. CDR3 nucleotide sequence: TGTGCCAGCAGAGACAGGGGCAATCAGCCCCAGCATTTT.

V is TRBV5-1 and J is TRBJ2-2; maybe TRBD2 (7 bases). This CDR3 has 16 amino acids. Trimming took 2 bases from V and 2 from J, leaving 13 bases between them. The germline gives CDR1 SGHRS, CDR2 YFSETQ. CDR3 protein: CASSLSGEGNTGELFF. For the CDR3, the DNA is TGCGCCAGCAGCTTATCAGGGGAGGGTAACACCGGGGAGCTGTTTTTT.

The CDR3 sequence is CSVENPTSGAYNEQFF. CDR3 coding DNA: TGCAGCGTTGAAAATCCCACTAGCGGGGCTTACAATGAGCAGTTCTTC. J is TRBJ2-1 and V is TRBV29-1, with 10 bases lining up with TRBD2. The length of the CDR3 is 16 residues. V lost 2 bases, J lost 4 bases, and 8 bases stayed unmatched. In germline, CDR1 is SQVTM, CDR2 ANQGSEA.

The CDR3 coding sequence is TGTGCCAGCAGCTCCCCGGGGGCCCAGTACTTC. Its translation: CASSSPGAQYF. This chain links TRBV9 with TRBJ2-5, with D perhaps TRBD2 (6 bases). The V gene lost 4 bases and the J gene lost 9 bases, with 10 bases spanning the gap. The CDR3 runs 11 residues. Germline assignment: CDR1 SGDLS and CDR2 YYNGEE.